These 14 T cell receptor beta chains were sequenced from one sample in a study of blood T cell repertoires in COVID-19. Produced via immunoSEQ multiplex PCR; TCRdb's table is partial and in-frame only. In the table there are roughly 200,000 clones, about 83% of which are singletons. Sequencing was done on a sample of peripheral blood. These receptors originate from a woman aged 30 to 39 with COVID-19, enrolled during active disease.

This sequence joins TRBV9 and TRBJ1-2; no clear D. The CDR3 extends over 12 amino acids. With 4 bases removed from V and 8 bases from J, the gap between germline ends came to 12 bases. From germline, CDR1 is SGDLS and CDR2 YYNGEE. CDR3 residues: CASSPSYGGYTF. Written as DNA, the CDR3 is TGTGCCAGCAGCCCCAGCTACGGGGGCTACACCTTC. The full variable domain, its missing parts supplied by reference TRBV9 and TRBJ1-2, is DSGVTQTPKHLITATGQRVTLRCSPRSGDLSVYWYQQSLDQGLQFLIQYYNGEERAKGNILERFSAQQFPDLHSELNLSSLELGDSALYFCASSPSYGGYTFGSGTRLTVV.

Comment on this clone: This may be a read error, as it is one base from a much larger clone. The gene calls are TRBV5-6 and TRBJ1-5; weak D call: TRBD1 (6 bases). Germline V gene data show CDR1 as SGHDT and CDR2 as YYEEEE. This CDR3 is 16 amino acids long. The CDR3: CTSSLMGALGNQPQHF. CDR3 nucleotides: TGTACCAGCAGCTTAATGGGGGCTTTGGGCAATCAGCCCCAGCATTTT. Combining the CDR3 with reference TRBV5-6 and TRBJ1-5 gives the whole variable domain DAGVTQSPTHLIKTRGQQVTLRCSPKSGHDTVSWYQQALGQGPQFIFQYYEEEERQRGNFPDRFSGHQFPNYSSELNVNALLLGDSALYLCTSSLMGALGNQPQHFGDGTRLSIL.

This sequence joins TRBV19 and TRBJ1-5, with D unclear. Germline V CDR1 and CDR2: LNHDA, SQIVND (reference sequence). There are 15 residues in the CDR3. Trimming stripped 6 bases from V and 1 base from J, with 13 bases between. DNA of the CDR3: TGTGCCAGTAGATCCGCGGGTGGAAGCAATCAGCCCCAGCATTTT. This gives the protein CASRSAGGSNQPQHF.

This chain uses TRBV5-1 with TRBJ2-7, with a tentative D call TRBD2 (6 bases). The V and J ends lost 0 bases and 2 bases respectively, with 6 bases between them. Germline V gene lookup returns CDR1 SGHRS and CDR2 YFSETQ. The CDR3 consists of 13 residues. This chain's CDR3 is CASSLGTTYEQYF. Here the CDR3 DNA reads TGCGCCAGCAGCTTGGGGACTACCTACGAGCAGTACTTC.

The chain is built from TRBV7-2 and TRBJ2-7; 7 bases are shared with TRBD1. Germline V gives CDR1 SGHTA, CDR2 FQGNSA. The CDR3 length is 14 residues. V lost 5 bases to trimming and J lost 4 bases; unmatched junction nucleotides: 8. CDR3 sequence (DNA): TGTGCCAGCAGCGAATATCAGGGGGAATACGAGCAGTACTTC. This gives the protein CASSEYQGEYEQYF.

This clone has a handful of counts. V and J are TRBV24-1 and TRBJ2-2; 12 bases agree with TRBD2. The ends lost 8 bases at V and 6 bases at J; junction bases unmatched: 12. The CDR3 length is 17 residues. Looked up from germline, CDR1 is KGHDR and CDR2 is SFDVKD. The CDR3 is CATTMPQTSGRPGELFF. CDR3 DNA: TGTGCCACCACAATGCCGCAGACTAGCGGGAGACCCGGGGAGCTGTTTTTT.

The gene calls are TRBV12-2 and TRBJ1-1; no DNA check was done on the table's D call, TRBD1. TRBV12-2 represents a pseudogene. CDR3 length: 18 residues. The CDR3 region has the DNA TGTGCAAGTCGCTTAAAACAACCGGGACAGGTAGAGAACACTGAAGCTTTCTTT. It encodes CASRLKQPGQVENTEAFF.

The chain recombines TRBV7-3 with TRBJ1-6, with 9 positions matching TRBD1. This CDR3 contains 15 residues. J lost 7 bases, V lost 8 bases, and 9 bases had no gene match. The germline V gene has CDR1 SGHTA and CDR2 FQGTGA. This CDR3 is CASGADGTGNSPLHF. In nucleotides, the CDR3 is TGTGCCAGCGGTGCAGATGGGACAGGGAATTCACCCCTCCACTTT. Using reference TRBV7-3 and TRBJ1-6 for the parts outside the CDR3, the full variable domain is GAGVSQTPSNKVTEKGKYVELRCDPISGHTALYWYRQSLGQGPEFLIYFQGTGAADDSGLPNDRFFAVRPEGSVSTLKIQRTERGDSAVYLCASGADGTGNSPLHFGNGTRLTVT.

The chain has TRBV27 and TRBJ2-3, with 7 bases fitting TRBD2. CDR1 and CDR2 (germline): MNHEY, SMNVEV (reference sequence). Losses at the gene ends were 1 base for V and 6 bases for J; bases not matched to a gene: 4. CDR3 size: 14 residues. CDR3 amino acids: CASSLYLGGDTQYF. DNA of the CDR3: TGTGCCAGCAGTTTATATCTGGGGGGGGATACGCAGTATTTT.

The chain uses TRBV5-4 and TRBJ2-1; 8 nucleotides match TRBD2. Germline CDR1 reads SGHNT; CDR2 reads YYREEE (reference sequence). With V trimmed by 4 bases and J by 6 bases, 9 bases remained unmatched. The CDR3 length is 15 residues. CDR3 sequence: CASSLPSSGPNEQFF. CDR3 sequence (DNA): TGTGCCAGCAGCCTACCCTCTAGCGGGCCCAATGAGCAGTTCTTC.

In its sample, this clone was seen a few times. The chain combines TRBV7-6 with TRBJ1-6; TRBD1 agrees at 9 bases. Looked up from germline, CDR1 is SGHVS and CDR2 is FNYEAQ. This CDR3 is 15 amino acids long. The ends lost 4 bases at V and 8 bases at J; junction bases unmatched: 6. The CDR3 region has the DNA TGTGCCAGCAGCTCCGGACAGGGGCTTGATTCACCCCTCCACTTT. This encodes CASSSGQGLDSPLHF.

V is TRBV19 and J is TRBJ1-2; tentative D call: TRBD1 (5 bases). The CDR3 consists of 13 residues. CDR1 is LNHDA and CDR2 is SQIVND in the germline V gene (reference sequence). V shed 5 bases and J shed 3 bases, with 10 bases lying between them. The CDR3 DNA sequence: TGTGCCAGTAGTTCCTGGGGGGACTATGGCTACACCTTC. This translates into CASSSWGDYGYTF.

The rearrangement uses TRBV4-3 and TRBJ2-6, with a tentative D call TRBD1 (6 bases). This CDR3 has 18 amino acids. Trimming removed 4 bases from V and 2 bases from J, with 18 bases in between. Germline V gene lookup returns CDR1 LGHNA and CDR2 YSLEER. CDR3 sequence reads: CASSPQGPPTPGANVLTF. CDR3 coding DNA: TGCGCCAGCAGCCCACAGGGACCCCCTACGCCTGGGGCCAACGTCCTGACTTTC.

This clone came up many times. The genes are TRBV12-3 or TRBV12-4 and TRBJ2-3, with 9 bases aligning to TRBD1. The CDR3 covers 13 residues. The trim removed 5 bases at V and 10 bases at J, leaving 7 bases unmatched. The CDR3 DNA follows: TGTGCCAGCAGTCAAGGGACAGGGAGGGCGCAGTATTTT. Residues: CASSQGTGRAQYF.